This TCR beta chain was sequenced in a study of shared clonotypes between healthy human individuals. Background on the study: Each donor's CD4 naive and CD4 memory cells filled three plates apiece, CD8 naive two, and CD8 memory one. Study results and limitations: Rarefaction indicated that sorted-subset sequencing remained incomplete although depth was large. Sharing across four donors was highest in naive CD4 (roughly 5%) and lowest in memory CD8 (around 0.4%).

Naivety among CD8 cells was defined by CD45RO negativity and positive CCR7 selection, thereby excluding terminally differentiated effector memory CD45RA+ cells. Using immunoSEQ multiplex PCR, the repertoire was profiled, and TCRdb retains in-frame clones only, with some absent. In the table there are millions of clones, 85% to 95% of which are singletons. This clone has a single count. What it recognizes is unknown. Per the germline V gene, CDR1 is MNHEY and CDR2 is SMNVEV (reference sequence). Trimming took 6 bases from V and 8 from J; bases not matched to a gene: 17. The CDR3 length is 17 residues. Sequencing input: naive CD8+ T cells from PBMCs. The gene calls are TRBV27 and TRBJ2-1; 9 positions match TRBD2. The receptor was derived from a man aged 18-30 years in good health. Some clones in this sample may be carry-over from other donors' samples. Here the CDR3 reads CASRLSSTAGGAHEQFF. The CDR3 region has the DNA TGTGCCAGCAGACTTTCCTCAACAGCGGGAGGTGCCCATGAGCAGTTCTTC.